A selection of T cell receptor beta chains follows, all from one sample in a study of T cells in Graves' hyperthyroidism and ophthalmopathy. TCRdb re-analysed the multiplex PCR reads in MiXCR, keeping a single row per CDR3 protein. The sample contains a few hundred thousand distinct CDR3 sequences, roughly a sixth of which appear only once. The source material was blood. The receptors were sampled from a woman aged 40 to 50 with Graves' ophthalmopathy. Both conserved end residues are part of each CDR3. The D gene is left open where the match is weak. Clone size appears in some rows only: once, few, many, or a class for an expanded clone.

>TRBJ1-1|TRBD1|many|TRBV3-1
CASSQAGQGTAFF
TGTGCCAGCAGCCAAGCAGGACAGGGAACAGCTTTCTTT
>TRBJ2-3|TRBD2|.|TRBV28
CASNEAGLGVGTDTQYF
TGTGCCAGCAATGAAGCGGGGTTGGGTGTTGGCACAGATACGCAGTATTTT
>TRBJ1-2|.|.|TRBV29-1
CSGEAGDGYTF
TGCAGCGGTGAGGCAGGGGACGGCTACACCTTC
>TRBJ2-1|TRBD2|few|TRBV11-3
CASSLDGTSGQFF
TGTGCCAGCAGCTTAGACGGGACTAGCGGCCAGTTCTTC
>TRBJ1-5|.|few|TRBV4-1
CASSHGRGGANQPQHF
TGCGCCAGCAGCCACGGACGAGGGGGGGCCAATCAGCCCCAGCATTTT
>TRBJ1-1|.|few|TRBV30
CAWSVERGNTEAFF
TGTGCCTGGAGTGTGGAAAGGGGAAACACTGAAGCTTTCTTT
>TRBJ1-6|.|few|TRBV2
CASSAIDSDNSPLHF
TGTGCCAGCAGTGCCATCGACAGCGATAATTCACCCCTCCACTTT
>TRBJ2-1|TRBD2|many|TRBV7-9
CASSQRGLAGTEQFF
TGTGCCAGCAGCCAGAGAGGACTAGCGGGTACTGAGCAGTTCTTC
>TRBJ2-7|.|few|TRBV2
CASSELGGPGEQYF
TGTGCCAGCAGTGAACTGGGGGGCCCCGGCGAGCAGTACTTC
>TRBJ1-6|TRBD1|few|TRBV20-1
CSAMTGGGSPLHF
TGCAGTGCTATGACAGGGGGGGGCTCACCCCTCCACTTT
>TRBJ2-3|TRBD2|few|TRBV30
CAWRLAGGTDAQYF
TGTGCCTGGAGACTAGCGGGGGGCACAGATGCGCAGTATTTT
>TRBJ2-5|.|many|TRBV18
CASSLTVYQETQYF
TGTGCCAGCTCCCTGACCGTGTACCAAGAGACCCAGTACTTC